Listed below are T cell receptor beta chains from one sample, sequenced in a study of blood T cell repertoires in COVID-19. Libraries were prepared by immunoSEQ multiplex PCR; TCRdb keeps only in-frame clonotypes and omits some of them. The sample gives over 75,000 clones, 89% of which show up once; about 5% is in the top ten. The sequencing input was peripheral blood. The source is a woman aged 80 or older with active COVID-19. Each CDR3 is given with its conserved first and last residue. D genes are given only for firm matches. The size of a clone is reported for some rows only, either as once, few or many, or as a class for expanded clones.

cdr3_aa	cdr3_nt	clone_size	cdr3_length	v_call	j_call	d_call
CATSAWEYGYTF	TGTGCCACCAGTGCCTGGGAGTATGGCTACACCTTC	-	12	TRBV24-1	TRBJ1-2	-
CASSQDTSEEQFF	TGCGCCAGCAGCCAAGATACTAGCGAGGAGCAGTTCTTC	-	13	TRBV4-3	TRBJ2-1	TRBD2
CASSQARGLPNSPLHF	TGCGCCAGCAGCCAAGCTCGAGGGCTCCCGAATTCACCCCTCCACTTT	-	16	TRBV4-3	TRBJ1-6	-
CASSLGRDLGAYEQYF	TGTGCCAGCAGCTTAGGACGAGATTTAGGAGCCTACGAGCAGTACTTC	-	16	TRBV7-2	TRBJ2-7	-
CASSLFGGIGTEAFF	TGTGCCAGCAGCTTGTTTGGGGGGATTGGAACTGAAGCTTTCTTT	-	15	TRBV5-6	TRBJ1-1	-
CASRDRSSSGNTIYF	TGTGCCAGCCGGGACAGGTCGAGCTCTGGAAACACCATATATTTT	-	15	TRBV25-1	TRBJ1-3	TRBD1
CASSQGRAGDGVHGYTF	TGCGCCAGCAGCCAAGGGAGAGCGGGAGATGGAGTTCATGGCTACACCTTC	few	17	TRBV4-1	TRBJ1-2	-
CASSDGQVSSYEQYF	TGTGCCAGCAGTGACGGACAGGTGAGCTCCTACGAGCAGTACTTC	-	15	TRBV4-2	TRBJ2-7	TRBD1
CASSQAIPTDTQYF	TGCGCCAGCAGCCAAGCCATTCCCACAGATACGCAGTATTTT	-	14	TRBV4-1	TRBJ2-3	-
CAGALSYTDTQYF	TGTGCCGGGGCCCTATCTTACACAGATACGCAGTATTTT	once	13	TRBV7-2	TRBJ2-3	-
CASSYSLSGRGTQYF	TGTGCCAGCAGTTACTCCCTAAGCGGGAGGGGGACCCAGTACTTC	-	15	TRBV6-5	TRBJ2-5	TRBD2
CASSLKSAGSTDTQYF	TGTGCCAGCAGCTTAAAGTCGGCAGGGAGCACAGATACGCAGTATTTT	-	16	TRBV7-8	TRBJ2-3	-
CASSRRTEVYGYTF	TGTGCCAGTAGTAGAAGGACAGAAGTCTATGGCTACACCTTC	-	14	TRBV19	TRBJ1-2	-
CASSPLLPEEGYGYTF	TGTGCCAGCAGCCCGCTCCTCCCCGAGGAGGGCTATGGCTACACCTTC	once	16	TRBV7-9	TRBJ1-2	-
CASSDSGTQETQYF	TGTGCCAGCAGCGATTCCGGGACTCAAGAGACCCAGTACTTC	-	14	TRBV9	TRBJ2-5	-
CASSLMGGPQHF	TGTGCCAGCAGCTTAATGGGGGGGCCCCAGCATTTT	few	12	TRBV7-6	TRBJ1-5	-
CASSSRTSGWGETQYF	TGTGCCAGCAGTTCACGGACTAGCGGGTGGGGGGAGACCCAGTACTTC	many	16	TRBV27	TRBJ2-5	TRBD2
CASSFLPSGRYEQYF	TGCGCCAGCAGCTTCCTTCCTAGCGGGAGGTACGAGCAGTACTTC	-	15	TRBV5-1	TRBJ2-7	TRBD2
CASTRGLAKNIQYF	TGTGCCAGCACCAGGGGGTTAGCCAAAAACATTCAGTACTTC	-	14	TRBV5-5	TRBJ2-4	TRBD1
CASPGDEQYF	TGCGCCAGCCCCGGGGACGAGCAGTACTTC	-	10	TRBV4-3	TRBJ2-7	-
CASSAQGALGSPLHF	TGTGCCAGCAGCGCGCAGGGGGCTTTAGGTTCACCCCTCCACTTT	-	15	TRBV9	TRBJ1-6	TRBD1
CASSLASQGRNEQFF	TGCGCCAGCAGCTTGGCCTCACAGGGGAGGAATGAGCAGTTCTTC	-	15	TRBV5-1	TRBJ2-1	-
CASSQGSFGLDLPQFNTGELFF	TGTGCCAGCAGCCAAGGGTCATTTGGACTCGACCTACCCCAATTTAACACCGGGGAGCTGTTTTTT	-	22	TRBV3-1/TRBV3-2	TRBJ2-2	-
CASSSTSTASYEQYF	TGTGCCAGCAGTAGTACTAGCACCGCCTCCTACGAGCAGTACTTC	-	15	TRBV3-1/TRBV3-2	TRBJ2-7	-
CASSLSGNQPQHF	TGTGCCAGCAGTTTATCAGGGAATCAGCCCCAGCATTTT	once	13	TRBV28	TRBJ1-5	-
CSGGGQGANGYTF	TGCAGCGGAGGTGGACAGGGGGCGAATGGCTACACCTTC	few	13	TRBV29-1	TRBJ1-2	TRBD1
CASSPGSGNEKLFF	TGTGCCAGCTCACCAGGCAGCGGAAATGAAAAACTGTTTTTT	-	14	TRBV18	TRBJ1-4	-
CASSYSWRQNTGELFF	TGTGCCAGCAGTTACTCGTGGAGGCAGAACACCGGGGAGCTGTTTTTT	-	16	TRBV6-5	TRBJ2-2	-
CASASDSSYNEQFF	TGTGCCAGCGCTAGCGACAGCTCCTACAATGAGCAGTTCTTC	-	14	TRBV6-5	TRBJ2-1	-
CASSLVEGSATDTQYF	TGTGCCAGCAGCTTAGTGGAGGGGAGCGCCACAGATACGCAGTATTTT	-	16	TRBV7-8	TRBJ2-3	-
CASSIPTGNEQYF	TGTGCCAGTAGTATACCGACAGGGAACGAGCAGTACTTC	-	13	TRBV19	TRBJ2-7	TRBD1
CASSPRQAHQETQYF	TGTGCCAGCTCACCACGGCAGGCTCACCAAGAGACCCAGTACTTC	once	15	TRBV18	TRBJ2-5	-
CASSSQGSTGELFF	TGTGCCAGCAGCAGCCAGGGGAGCACCGGGGAGCTGTTTTTT	-	14	TRBV6-6	TRBJ2-2	-
CASSQGQMNTEAFF	TGCGCCAGCAGCCAGGGACAGATGAACACTGAAGCTTTCTTT	-	14	TRBV5-1	TRBJ1-1	TRBD1
CASSRSPGGQETQYF	TGTGCCAGTAGTAGATCTCCCGGCGGCCAAGAGACCCAGTACTTC	once	15	TRBV19	TRBJ2-5	-
CASRPTSGSYNEQFF	TGTGCCAGTAGACCGACTAGCGGGTCCTACAATGAGCAGTTCTTC	-	15	TRBV19	TRBJ2-1	TRBD2
CASSFIGTEANYGYTF	TGTGCCAGCAGTTTTATAGGGACAGAAGCTAACTATGGCTACACCTTC	-	16	TRBV27	TRBJ1-2	TRBD1
CASSYPGLAGVTTYEQYF	TGTGCCAGCAGTTACCCTGGACTAGCGGGAGTGACAACCTACGAGCAGTACTTC	-	18	TRBV6-2/TRBV6-3	TRBJ2-7	TRBD2
CATSREGSLHRELFF	TGTGCCACCAGCAGAGAGGGTAGCCTCCACCGGGAGCTGTTTTTT	-	15	TRBV15	TRBJ2-2	-
CASSSGTGFGEQYF	TGTGCCAGCAGCTCCGGGACAGGGTTCGGCGAGCAGTACTTC	-	14	TRBV6-5	TRBJ2-7	TRBD1
CASSQVRGRGNEQFF	TGCGCCAGCAGCCAAGTAAGAGGACGGGGCAATGAGCAGTTCTTC	few	15	TRBV4-1	TRBJ2-1	-